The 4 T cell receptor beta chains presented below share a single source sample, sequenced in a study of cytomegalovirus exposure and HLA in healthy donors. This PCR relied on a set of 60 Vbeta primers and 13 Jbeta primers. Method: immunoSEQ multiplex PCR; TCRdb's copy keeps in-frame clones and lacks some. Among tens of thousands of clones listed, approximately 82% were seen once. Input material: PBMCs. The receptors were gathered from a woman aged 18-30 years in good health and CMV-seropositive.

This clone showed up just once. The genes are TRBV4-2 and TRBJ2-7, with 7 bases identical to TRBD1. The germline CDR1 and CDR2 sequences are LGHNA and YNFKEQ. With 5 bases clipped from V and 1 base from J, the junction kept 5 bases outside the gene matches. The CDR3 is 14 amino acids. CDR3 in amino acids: CASSKSDRSYEQYF. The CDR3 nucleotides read TGTGCCAGCAGCAAGTCGGACAGGTCCTACGAGCAGTACTTC.

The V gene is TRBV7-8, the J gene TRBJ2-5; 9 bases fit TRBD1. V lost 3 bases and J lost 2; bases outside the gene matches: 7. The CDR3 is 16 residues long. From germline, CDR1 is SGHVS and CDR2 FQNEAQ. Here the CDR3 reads CASSLATGGSQETQYF. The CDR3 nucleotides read TGTGCCAGCAGCTTGGCGACAGGGGGTAGTCAAGAGACCCAGTACTTC.

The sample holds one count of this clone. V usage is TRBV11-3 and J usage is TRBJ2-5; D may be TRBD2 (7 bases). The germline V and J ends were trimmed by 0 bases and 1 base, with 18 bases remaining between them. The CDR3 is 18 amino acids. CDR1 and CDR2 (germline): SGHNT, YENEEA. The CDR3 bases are TGTGCCAGCAGCTTAGACGGGGGCCTCCCGGGGGGCCAAGAGACCCAGTACTTC. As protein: CASSLDGGLPGGQETQYF.

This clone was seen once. CDR3 loop: CASSSKSGSSYEQYF. The CDR3 coding sequence is TGTGCCAGCAGCTCGAAGAGCGGGAGCTCCTACGAGCAGTACTTC. The chain has TRBV11-1 and TRBJ2-7; 8 positions match TRBD2. Germline V gives CDR1 SGHAT, CDR2 FQDESV (reference sequence). The CDR3 covers 15 residues. V lost 4 bases, J lost 0 bases, and 5 bases stayed unmatched.